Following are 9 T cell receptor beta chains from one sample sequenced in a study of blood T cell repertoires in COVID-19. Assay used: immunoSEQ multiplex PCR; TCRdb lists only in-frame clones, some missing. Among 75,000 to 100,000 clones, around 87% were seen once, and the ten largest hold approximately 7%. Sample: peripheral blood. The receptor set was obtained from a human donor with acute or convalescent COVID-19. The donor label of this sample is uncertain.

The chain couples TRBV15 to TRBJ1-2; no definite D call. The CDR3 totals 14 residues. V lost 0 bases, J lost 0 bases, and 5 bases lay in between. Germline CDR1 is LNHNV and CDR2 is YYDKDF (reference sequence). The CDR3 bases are TGTGCCACCAGCAGAGAAAGAGCTAACTATGGCTACACCTTC. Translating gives CATSRERANYGYTF.

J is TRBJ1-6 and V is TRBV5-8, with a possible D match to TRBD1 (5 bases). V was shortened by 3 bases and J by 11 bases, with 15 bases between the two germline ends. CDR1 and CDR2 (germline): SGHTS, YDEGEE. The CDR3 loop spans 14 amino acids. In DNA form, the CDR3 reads TGTGCCAGCAGCTCGTGGGAGGGGTACGCACCCCTCCACTTT. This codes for CASSSWEGYAPLHF.

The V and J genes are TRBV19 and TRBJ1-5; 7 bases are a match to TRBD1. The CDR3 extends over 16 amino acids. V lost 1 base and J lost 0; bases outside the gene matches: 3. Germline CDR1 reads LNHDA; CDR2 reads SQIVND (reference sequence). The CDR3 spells CASSIAGTDSNQPQHF. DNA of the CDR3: TGTGCCAGTAGTATAGCTGGGACAGATAGCAATCAGCCCCAGCATTTT.

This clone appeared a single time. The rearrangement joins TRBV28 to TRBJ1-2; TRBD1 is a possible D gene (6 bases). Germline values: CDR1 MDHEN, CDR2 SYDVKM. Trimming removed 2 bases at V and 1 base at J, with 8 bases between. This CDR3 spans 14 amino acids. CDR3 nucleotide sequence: TGTGCCAGCAGTTTAGGGACACTTAACTATGGCTACACCTTC. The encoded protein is CASSLGTLNYGYTF.

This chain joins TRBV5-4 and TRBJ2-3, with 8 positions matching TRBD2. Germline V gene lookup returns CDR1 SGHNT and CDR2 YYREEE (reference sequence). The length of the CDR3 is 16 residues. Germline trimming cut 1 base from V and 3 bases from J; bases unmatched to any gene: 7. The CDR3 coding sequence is TGTGCCAGCAGCTTGTGGCGGGGGGTTCGGACAGATACGCAGTATTTT. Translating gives CASSLWRGVRTDTQYF. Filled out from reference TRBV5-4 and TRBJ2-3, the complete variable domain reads ETGVTQSPTHLIKTRGQQVTLRCSSQSGHNTVSWYQQALGQGPQFIFQYYREEENGRGNFPPRFSGLQFPNYSSELNVNALELDDSALYLCASSLWRGVRTDTQYFGPGTRLTVL.

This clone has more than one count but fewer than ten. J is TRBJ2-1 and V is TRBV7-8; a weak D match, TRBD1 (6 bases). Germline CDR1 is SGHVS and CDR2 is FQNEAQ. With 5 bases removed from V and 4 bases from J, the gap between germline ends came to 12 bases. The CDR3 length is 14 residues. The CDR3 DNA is TGTGCCAGCAGCCGGACAGTAGATTACAATGAGCAGTTCTTC. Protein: CASSRTVDYNEQFF.

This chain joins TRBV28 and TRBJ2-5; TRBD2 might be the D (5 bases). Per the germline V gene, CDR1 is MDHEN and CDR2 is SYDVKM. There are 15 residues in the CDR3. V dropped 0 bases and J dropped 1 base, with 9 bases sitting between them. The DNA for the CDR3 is TGTGCCAGCAGTTTATGGGCGGGTACCCAAGAGACCCAGTACTTC. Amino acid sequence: CASSLWAGTQETQYF.

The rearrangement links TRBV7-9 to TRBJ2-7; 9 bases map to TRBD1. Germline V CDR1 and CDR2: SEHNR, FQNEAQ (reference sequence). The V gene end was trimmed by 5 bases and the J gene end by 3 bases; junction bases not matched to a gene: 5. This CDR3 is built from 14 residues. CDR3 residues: CASSRGQGIYEQYF. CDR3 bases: TGTGCCAGCAGCAGGGGACAGGGAATCTACGAGCAGTACTTC.

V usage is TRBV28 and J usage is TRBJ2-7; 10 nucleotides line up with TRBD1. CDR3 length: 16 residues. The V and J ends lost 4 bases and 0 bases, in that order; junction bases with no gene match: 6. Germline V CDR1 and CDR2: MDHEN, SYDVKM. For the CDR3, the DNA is TGTGCCAGCAGTTCGTGGACAGGGGGGAGCTCCTACGAGCAGTACTTC. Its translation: CASSSWTGGSSYEQYF.